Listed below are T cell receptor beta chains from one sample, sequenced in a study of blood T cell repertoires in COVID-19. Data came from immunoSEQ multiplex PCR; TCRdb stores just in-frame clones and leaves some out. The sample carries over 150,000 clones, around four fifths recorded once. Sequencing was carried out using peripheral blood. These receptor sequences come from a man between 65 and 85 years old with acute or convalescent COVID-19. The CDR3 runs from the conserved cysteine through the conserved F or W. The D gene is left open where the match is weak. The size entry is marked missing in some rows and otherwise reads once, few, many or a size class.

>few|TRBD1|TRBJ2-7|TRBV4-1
TGCGCCAGCAGCTTGGACAGGGGGGTTGACTACGAGCAGTACTTC
CASSLDRGVDYEQYF
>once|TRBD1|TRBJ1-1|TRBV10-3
TGTGCCATCAGTGCCCGACAGGGGACGAACACTGAAGCTTTCTTT
CAISARQGTNTEAFF
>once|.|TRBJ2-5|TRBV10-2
TGCGCCAGCGGTCCAGGGGCCCAGTACTTC
CASGPGAQYF
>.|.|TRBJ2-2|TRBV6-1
TGTGCCAGCAGTGACTTTTTCCATCGGGAAAACACCGGGGAGCTGTTTTTT
CASSDFFHRENTGELFF
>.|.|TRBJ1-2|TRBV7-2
TGTGCCAGCAGCTTAGTACAGGGAAATGGCTACACCTTC
CASSLVQGNGYTF
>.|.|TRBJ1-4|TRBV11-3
TGTGCCAGCAGCTTTAGGCGGCTCCCTGGAGAAAAACTGTTTTTT
CASSFRRLPGEKLFF
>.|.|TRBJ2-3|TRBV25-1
TGTGCCAGCAGGGCCTCAGGTGGAGGGAGCCGCACAGATACGCAGTATTTT
CASRASGGGSRTDTQYF
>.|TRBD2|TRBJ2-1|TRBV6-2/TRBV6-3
TGTGCCAGCAGTTCTCCCCTAGCGGGAGTATACAATGAGCAGTTCTTC
CASSSPLAGVYNEQFF
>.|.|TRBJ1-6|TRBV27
TGTGCCAGCAGTTTAGTACAGTATAATTCACCCCTCCACTTT
CASSLVQYNSPLHF
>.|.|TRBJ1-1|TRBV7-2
TGTGCCAGCAGCTTAGAGACGGGGATGAGAGCTTTCTTT
CASSLETGMRAFF
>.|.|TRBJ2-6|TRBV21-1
TGTGCCAGCAACCGCAGGGGGCGCCAGTCACCTGGGGCCAACGTCCTGACTTTC
CASNRRGRQSPGANVLTF
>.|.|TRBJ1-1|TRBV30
TGTGCCTGGAGTGTAGGAGGGAACACTGAAGCTTTCTTT
CAWSVGGNTEAFF
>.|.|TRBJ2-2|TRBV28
TGTGCCAGCAGCACAGGGAGTAACGGGGAGCTGTTTTTT
CASSTGSNGELFF
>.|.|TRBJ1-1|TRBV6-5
TGTGCCAGCAGTCTACCCGGGACTCAAGCTTTCTTT
CASSLPGTQAFF
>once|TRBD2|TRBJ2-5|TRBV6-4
TGTGCCAGCAGTGACTCGGATCTTCTTCCCACAAGCGGGAGAGTCGGGACCCAGTACTTC
CASSDSDLLPTSGRVGTQYF
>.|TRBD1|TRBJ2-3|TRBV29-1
TGCAGCGTTCTAGACAGGGGGGGCACAGATACGCAGTATTTT
CSVLDRGGTDTQYF
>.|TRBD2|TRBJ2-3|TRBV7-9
TGTGCCAGCAGCATTAGCGGGAGGTCAGGGAGGGCAAGTTTCACAGATACGCAGTATTTT
CASSISGRSGRASFTDTQYF
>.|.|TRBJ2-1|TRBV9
TGTGCCAGCAGCGTAGAAGCACTGAGCTCCTACAATGAGCAGTTCTTC
CASSVEALSSYNEQFF
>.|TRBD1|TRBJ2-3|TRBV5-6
TGTGCCAGCAGCCGACAGGGTCCAGATACGCAGTATTTT
CASSRQGPDTQYF
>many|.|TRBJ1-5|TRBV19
TGTGCCAGTACCGATTTCGCAGGGTCGAGGCAGCCCCAGCATTTT
CASTDFAGSRQPQHF
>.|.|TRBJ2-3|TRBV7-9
TGTGCCAGCAGCTTACTAGATACGCAGTATTTT
CASSLLDTQYF
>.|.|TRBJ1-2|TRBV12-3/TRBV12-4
TGTGCCAGCAGTCTAGACAGCTATGGCTACACCTTC
CASSLDSYGYTF
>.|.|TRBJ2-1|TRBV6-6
TGTGCCAGCACTACTAGACTCGATGAGCAGTTCTTC
CASTTRLDEQFF
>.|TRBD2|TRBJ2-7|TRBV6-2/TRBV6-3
TGTGCCAGCAGCCCACCGACTGGGACTAGCGGGAACTACGAGCAGTACTTC
CASSPPTGTSGNYEQYF
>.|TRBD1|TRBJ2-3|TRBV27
TGTGCCAGCAGTTTACAGGGGGCTTCCACAGATACGCAGTATTTT
CASSLQGASTDTQYF
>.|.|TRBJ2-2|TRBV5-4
TGTGCCAGCAGCTTGGCAGGGGCGGGGAACACCGGGGAGCTGTTTTTT
CASSLAGAGNTGELFF
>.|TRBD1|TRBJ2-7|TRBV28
TGTGCCAGCGAGGGACAGGGATATAACGAGCAGTACTTC
CASEGQGYNEQYF
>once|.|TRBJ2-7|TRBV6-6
TGTGCCAGCAGTTACGCAGAAACCTACGAGCAGTACTTC
CASSYAETYEQYF
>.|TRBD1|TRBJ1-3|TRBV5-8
TGTGCCAGCAGAAAGGGACAGTCCCCTGGAAACACCATATATTTT
CASRKGQSPGNTIYF
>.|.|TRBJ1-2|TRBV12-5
TGTGCTAGTGGTTTGACCAGACAGAGCGGCTACACCTTC
CASGLTRQSGYTF
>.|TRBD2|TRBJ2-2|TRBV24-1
TGTGCCACCAGTGACCTAGCGGGAGCCGGCACCGGGGAGCTGTTTTTT
CATSDLAGAGTGELFF